The clone carrying this T cell receptor (beta chain) occurred once. Its antigen is not identified. Sequence data for DNA of cultured CD4+ T cells were generated by the Oncomine TCR Beta short-read assay. Each CDR3 protein gets one entry after TCRdb re-called the PCR reads with MiXCR. The sample contains about 20,000 distinct CDR3 sequences, 44% of which appear only once. CDR1 is MNHEY and CDR2 is SVGEGT in the germline V gene. The V gene lost 7 bases and the J gene lost 7 bases, with 13 bases spanning the gap. This CDR3 spans 12 amino acids. Treatment given: roughly nine-day PBMC culture with coronavirus spike peptide pools or control peptides (ViraFEST assay). The sample originates from a study of vaccination and CD4 T cells after COVID-19. The wider study: Comprising six males and four females, the convalescent participants counted two Hispanic individuals among them.

V and J are TRBV6-2 or TRBV6-3 and TRBJ1-2, with a weak D call TRBD1 (6 bases). The sequencing used CD4+ T cells from blood, cultured in vitro, collected before SARS-CoV-2 vaccination. The TCR comes from a human donor who had recovered from COVID-19. For the CDR3, the DNA is TGTGCCAGCAAGGACAGCTCGGGTGGCTACACCTTC. It codes for CASKDSSGGYTF.